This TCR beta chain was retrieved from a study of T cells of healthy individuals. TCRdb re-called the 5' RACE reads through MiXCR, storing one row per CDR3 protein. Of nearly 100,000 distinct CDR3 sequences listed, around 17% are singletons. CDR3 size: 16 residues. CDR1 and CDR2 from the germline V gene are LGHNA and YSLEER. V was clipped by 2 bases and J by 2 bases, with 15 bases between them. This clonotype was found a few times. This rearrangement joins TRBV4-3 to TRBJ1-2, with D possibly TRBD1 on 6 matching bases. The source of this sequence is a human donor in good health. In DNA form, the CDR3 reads TGCGCCAGCAGCCAAATCGGAGGACAGACCAACTATGGCTACACCTTC. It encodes CASSQIGGQTNYGYTF.